This record concerns one T cell receptor beta chain sequence. The antigen remains unidentified. V lost 7 bases, J lost 5 bases, and 8 bases stayed unmatched. This CDR3 comprises 14 residues. Germline assignment: CDR1 MNHNY and CDR2 SVGAGI (reference sequence). The sample belongs to a study of OX40 agonist ivuxolimab in advanced cancers. About the study: Among those enrolled, mean age was 60 years (range roughly 23 to 85) and over 70% were male. General study results and limits: CD4+ and CD8+ blood T cells expanded clonally by week 6 at 0.1 to 3.0 mg/kg. The authors also found low normalized T-cell clonal expansion in some nonresponders.

Samples were taken at baseline and on day 1 of cycles 4 and 7. Sequencing used immunoSEQ multiplex PCR; TCRdb keeps in-frame clones, though not all of them. Seen here are approximately 70,000 clones, 86% observed once, and the top ten hold 6.5% to 7.5%. The sequencing here drew on CD4+ or CD8+ T cells sorted from blood, taken in a trial of the OX40 agonist ivuxolimab. The chain uses TRBV6-6 and TRBJ1-1; TRBD1 matches 9 bases. This receptor was obtained from an adult with an advanced solid tumor such as melanoma, head and neck, liver or kidney cancer. The CDR3 reads CASTQGTGITEAFF. CDR3 in DNA: TGTGCCAGCACCCAAGGGACAGGGATTACTGAAGCTTTCTTT.